The 7 T cell receptor beta chains below come from one sample, sequenced in a study of cytomegalovirus exposure and HLA in healthy donors. The PCR contained 60 Vbeta and 13 Jbeta primers. Profiling relied on immunoSEQ multiplex PCR, and the TCRdb table lists in-frame clones only, not all of them. This sample carries 210,000 or so clones, roughly 80% of them seen once, and the ten largest clones take 2.1%. The sample consisted of PBMCs. Every receptor here comes from a woman aged 25-40 years in good health and CMV-seropositive.

This chain joins TRBV19 and TRBJ2-1, with a tentative D call TRBD2 (7 bases). Per germline, CDR1 LNHDA and CDR2 SQIVND (reference sequence). This CDR3 has 20 residues. The germline V and J ends were trimmed by 2 bases and 0 bases, with 23 bases remaining between them. The CDR3 loop reads CASSIRGLSRGRTSYNEQFF. CDR3 DNA sequence: TGTGCCAGTAGTATACGGGGACTAAGTCGGGGGCGAACCTCCTACAATGAGCAGTTCTTC. Using reference TRBV19 and TRBJ2-1 for the parts outside the CDR3, the full variable domain is DGGITQSPKYLFRKEGQNVTLSCEQNLNHDAMYWYRQDPGQGLRLIYYSQIVNDFQKGDIAEGYSVSREKKESFPLTVTSAQKNPTAFYLCASSIRGLSRGRTSYNEQFFGPGTRLTVL.

Concerning this clone itself: Other DNA sequences in the same sample also yield this CDR3. The chain combines TRBV30 with TRBJ2-5, with D tentatively TRBD2 (5 bases). The CDR3 has 14 amino acids. Trimming pared 3 bases from V and 2 bases from J, leaving 13 bases between. The V gene's germline CDR1 is GTSNPN and CDR2 SVGIG (reference sequence). The CDR3 sequence is CAWSITTGQETQYF. The DNA for the CDR3 is TGTGCCTGGAGCATAACGACGGGGCAAGAGACCCAGTACTTC.

The chain carries TRBV7-3 and TRBJ2-4; TRBD1 is a possible D gene (6 bases). The CDR3 runs to 19 residues. CDR1 is SGHTA, CDR2 FQGTGA, per germline. V lost 5 bases, J lost 0 bases, and 23 bases lay in between. DNA of the CDR3: TGTGCCAGCAGCCCTCCCCGCAGGTTGGGGGCTCTAGCCAAAAACATTCAGTACTTC. Translation gives CASSPPRRLGALAKNIQYF. The full variable domain, rest sourced from reference TRBV7-3 and TRBJ2-4, is GAGVSQTPSNKVTEKGKYVELRCDPISGHTALYWYRQSLGQGPEFLIYFQGTGAADDSGLPNDRFFAVRPEGSVSTLKIQRTERGDSAVYLCASSPPRRLGALAKNIQYFGAGTRLSVL.

This chain joins TRBV9 and TRBJ1-1; 7 bases match TRBD1. Germline V lookup: CDR1 SGDLS, CDR2 YYNGEE. CDR3 size: 15 residues. V lost 2 bases and J lost 3; bases outside the gene matches: 7. In nucleotides, the CDR3 is TGTGCCAGCAGCGTTAAGACAGGGATCGACACTGAAGCTTTCTTT. Its protein product is CASSVKTGIDTEAFF.

This chain uses TRBV7-2 with TRBJ2-2, with a tentative D call TRBD2 (5 bases). V lost 0 bases, J lost 6 bases, and 5 bases lay in between. The germline CDR1 and CDR2 sequences are SGHTA and FQGNSA. The CDR3 runs to 13 residues. As DNA, the CDR3 is TGTGCCAGCAGCTTAGCGGAGGCCGGGGAGCTGTTTTTT. This encodes CASSLAEAGELFF.

The rearrangement links TRBV5-6 to TRBJ1-2; D not certain. The germline V gene encodes CDR1 SGHDT and CDR2 YYEEEE. Trimming left V 3 bases short and J 8 bases short, with 8 bases between. This CDR3 contains 11 residues. The CDR3 loop reads CASSWERGYTF. The CDR3 DNA is TGTGCCAGCAGCTGGGAGCGGGGCTACACCTTC. Filled out from reference TRBV5-6 and TRBJ1-2, the complete variable domain reads DAGVTQSPTHLIKTRGQQVTLRCSPKSGHDTVSWYQQALGQGPQFIFQYYEEEERQRGNFPDRFSGHQFPNYSSELNVNALLLGDSALYLCASSWERGYTFGSGTRLTVV.

The chain joins TRBV4-1 to TRBJ1-4, with D possibly matching TRBD1 (6 bases). Trimming shortened V by 0 bases and J by 5 bases, and 19 bases separated the two germline ends. CDR1 MGHRA and CDR2 YSYEKL come from the germline V gene. This CDR3 comprises 18 residues. This CDR3 reads CASSQEQGMVRPNEKLFF. The CDR3 DNA follows: TGCGCCAGCAGCCAAGAACAGGGTATGGTTCGACCAAATGAAAAACTGTTTTTT.